The 25 T cell receptor beta chains below all came from one sample that was sequenced in a study of T-cell reconstitution after alpha-beta-depleted transplantation in children. TCRbeta library preparation incorporated unique molecular identifiers. MiXCR was run by TCRdb on the PCR reads, yielding one entry per CDR3 protein. This table holds 700,000 to 950,000 distinct CDR3 sequences, roughly 16% found once. Sample: PBMCs, mostly from graft donor cells, taken 360 days after TCRalphabeta/CD19-depleted stem cell transplant. The source of these receptors is a male patient aged 10 to 17 who had a stem cell transplant for acute lymphoblastic leukemia, so the T cells may come from the graft donor.

This clonotype showed up just a few times. V is TRBV7-9 and J is TRBJ2-3, with 7 bases that match TRBD2. V shed 5 bases, J shed 3 bases, and the junction held 11 bases outside the gene matches. Germline values: CDR1 SEHNR, CDR2 FQNEAQ (reference sequence). This CDR3 has 16 amino acids. CDR3 DNA: TGTGCCAGCAGCCCCGGGGAGGGAGCGAGAACAGATACGCAGTATTTT. Translation: CASSPGEGARTDTQYF. Supplemented by reference TRBV7-9 and TRBJ2-3, the full variable domain reads DTGVSQNPRHKITKRGQNVTFRCDPISEHNRLYWYRQTLGQGPEFLTYFQNEAQLEKSRLLSDRFSAERPKGSFSTLEIQRTEQGDSAMYLCASSPGEGARTDTQYFGPGTRLTVL.

There are a few counts of this clonotype. This chain uses TRBV10-3 with TRBJ2-7, with D possibly being TRBD2 (5 bases). Germline loops: CDR1 ENHRY, CDR2 SYGVKD. The CDR3 sequence is 13 residues long. The V end was cut by 3 bases, the J end by 2 bases, with 8 bases between. The CDR3 DNA is TGTGCCATCAGTGAAGAGGGCCCCTACGAGCAGTACTTC. Its protein is CAISEEGPYEQYF.

J is TRBJ2-7 and V is TRBV20-1; 10 bases map to TRBD1. This CDR3 region has 16 residues. Germline CDR1 DFQATT, CDR2 SNEGSKA (reference sequence). CDR3 loop: CCVHNLAGTGAGEQYF. As DNA, the CDR3 is TGCTGTGTCCATAACCTCGCCGGGACAGGGGCCGGGGAGCAGTACTTC.

This clonotype was observed a handful of times. J is TRBJ2-3 and V is TRBV4-1; D remains unclear. V was pared by 3 bases and J by 4 bases, with 5 bases between. The V gene's germline CDR1 is MGHRA and CDR2 YSYEKL. The CDR3 consists of 12 residues. In nucleotides, the CDR3 is TGCGCCAGCAGCCACTCCCCAGATACGCAGTATTTT. Translated: CASSHSPDTQYF.

The chain combines TRBV24-1 with TRBJ2-1; 8 bases line up with TRBD1. The CDR3 extends over 14 amino acids. Germline V gene lookup returns CDR1 KGHDR and CDR2 SFDVKD. Unmatched junction bases numbered 4, after V lost 3 bases and J lost 7 bases. In DNA, the CDR3 is TGTGCCACCAGTGATCGACAGGGGCCGAATGAGCAGTTCTTC. Translating it yields CATSDRQGPNEQFF.

This clonotype was detected ten times or more. The chain employs TRBV12-3 or TRBV12-4 and TRBJ2-1; D tentatively fits TRBD1 or TRBD2 (5 bases each). Between the trimmed V and J ends, which lost 1 base and 5 bases, there was a span of 9 bases. The CDR3 has 14 amino acids. The CDR3 region is CASSLEGTNNEQFF. CDR3 nucleotide sequence: TGTGCCAGCAGTTTAGAAGGGACCAACAATGAGCAGTTCTTC.

This clonotype showed up just a few times. The chain uses TRBV28 and TRBJ2-1, with D possibly TRBD1 on 5 matching bases. Looked up from germline, CDR1 is MDHEN and CDR2 is SYDVKM. The CDR3 spans 14 residues. Trimming shortened V by 6 bases and J by 2 bases, and 11 bases separated the two germline ends. The CDR3 DNA sequence: TGTGCCAGCAGATCCCCAGGGCCCTACAATGAGCAGTTCTTC. This sequence encodes CASRSPGPYNEQFF.

This clonotype was counted between two and nine times. The CDR3 is CASSLRTGYYGYTF. The CDR3 coding sequence is TGTGCCAGCAGCTTGAGGACAGGGTACTATGGCTACACCTTC. The chain couples TRBV7-9 to TRBJ1-2, with 8 bases matching TRBD1. The CDR3 totals 14 residues. Germline V gene lookup returns CDR1 SEHNR and CDR2 FQNEAQ (reference sequence). V dropped 3 bases and J dropped 3; count of bases not matched to a gene: 3.

This clonotype was seen more than once but under ten times. The J gene is TRBJ1-1, the V gene TRBV5-1; D might be TRBD1 (5 bases). The CDR3 covers 15 residues. Between the trimmed V and J ends, which lost 4 bases and 1 base, there was a span of 14 bases. CDR1 and CDR2 from the germline V gene are SGHRS and YFSETQ. CDR3 region: CASSLTGVTNTEAFF. The CDR3 DNA reads as TGCGCCAGCAGCCTGACGGGGGTCACGAACACTGAAGCTTTCTTT. The full variable domain, its missing parts supplied by reference TRBV5-1 and TRBJ1-1, is KAGVTQTPRYLIKTRGQQVTLSCSPISGHRSVSWYQQTPGQGLQFLFEYFSETQRNKGNFPGRFSGRQFSNSRSEMNVSTLELGDSALYLCASSLTGVTNTEAFFGQGTRLTVV.

This sequence joins TRBV11-1 and TRBJ2-3; D is possibly TRBD1 (6 bases). The CDR3 is made up of 14 amino acids. Germline V CDR1 and CDR2: SGHAT, FQDESV (reference sequence). V was cut by 5 bases and J by 3 bases, with 12 bases left in between. CDR3 in amino acids: CASSLHGQTDTQYF. CDR3 bases: TGTGCCAGCAGCCTACATGGACAGACAGATACGCAGTATTTT.

This clonotype turned up a few times. This chain uses TRBV19 with TRBJ2-5, with 10 bases fitting TRBD1. The CDR3 consists of 14 residues. J lost 3 bases, V lost 7 bases, and 5 bases had no gene match. Germline V gene data show CDR1 as LNHDA and CDR2 as SQIVND (reference sequence). CDR3 protein: CASKDRGREETQYF. CDR3 sequence (DNA): TGTGCCAGTAAGGACAGGGGGAGAGAAGAGACCCAGTACTTC.

CDR3 sequence (DNA): TGCAGTGCTAATAGCGGGAGGGCCATAAATGAGCAGTTCTTC. Its translation is CSANSGRAINEQFF. V and J are TRBV20-1 and TRBJ2-1, with 11 bases identical to TRBD2. V lost 4 bases and J lost 7; bases outside the gene matches: 6. Germline CDR1 reads DFQATT; CDR2 reads SNEGSKA (reference sequence). This CDR3 region has 14 residues.

This clonotype was found many times. The chain employs TRBV7-9 and TRBJ2-7; tentatively, D is TRBD1 (6 bases). Germline CDR1 reads SEHNR; CDR2 reads FQNEAQ (reference sequence). V dropped 2 bases and J dropped 5 bases, with 13 bases sitting between them. CDR3 length: 14 amino acids. The CDR3 region has the DNA TGTGCCAGCAGCTTAACCAGCAACAGGGACGAGCAGTACTTC. This translates into CASSLTSNRDEQYF.

The V gene is TRBV20-1, the J gene TRBJ2-7; D is ambiguous. Trimming cost V 6 bases and J 6 bases, with 21 bases left between them. CDR3 size: 14 residues. Germline V gene lookup returns CDR1 DFQATT and CDR2 SNEGSKA (reference sequence). The CDR3 DNA is TGCAGTGCCCGTTCCCCCGCAGCTTACGGCGAGCAGTACTTC. The encoded protein is CSARSPAAYGEQYF.

Ten or more counts support this clonotype. This chain joins TRBV5-1 and TRBJ2-7; no definite D call. CDR1 SGHRS and CDR2 YFSETQ come from the germline V gene. CDR3 length: 14 residues. V lost 0 bases and J lost 2, with 9 bases in between. The chain's CDR3 is CASSLEAWTYEQYF. CDR3 DNA: TGCGCCAGCAGCTTGGAGGCCTGGACCTACGAGCAGTACTTC.

This chain links TRBV11-1 with TRBJ2-5, with unresolved D. The ends were cut back, 2 bases at V and 5 bases at J, with 6 bases in the middle. CDR3 length: 12 residues. Germline assignment: CDR1 SGHAT and CDR2 FQDESV (reference sequence). This CDR3 reads CASSLYVETQYF. The CDR3 region has the DNA TGTGCCAGCAGCTTATACGTGGAGACCCAGTACTTC.

The gene calls are TRBV29-1 and TRBJ2-7; D tentatively fits TRBD1 or TRBD2 (5 bases each). The V end lost 7 bases, the J end lost 2 bases, and 15 bases lay between the germline ends. The length of the CDR3 is 13 residues. Germline CDR1 and CDR2: SQVTM and ANQGSEA. CDR3 bases: TGCAGCGCCGAGGGACCGGGAACCTACGAGCAGTACTTC. It yields the protein CSAEGPGTYEQYF.

The chain has TRBV28 and TRBJ2-7; D perhaps matches TRBD2 (6 bases). This CDR3 contains 13 residues. In germline, CDR1 is MDHEN, CDR2 SYDVKM. Trimming left V 5 bases short and J 4 bases short, with 12 bases between. The chain's CDR3 is CASSLREWYEQYF. The CDR3 region has the DNA TGTGCCAGCAGTCTACGGGAGTGGTACGAGCAGTACTTC.

At least ten counts were recorded for this clonotype. The chain recombines TRBV10-2 with TRBJ2-7; TRBD2 matches at 14 bases. CDR3 length: 15 residues. Per the germline V gene, CDR1 is WSHSY and CDR2 is SAAADI. V lost 5 bases to trimming and J lost 6 bases; unmatched junction nucleotides: 6. The CDR3 here is CASSSGTSGSSEQYF. As DNA, the CDR3 is TGCGCCAGCAGTAGCGGGACTAGCGGGAGTAGCGAGCAGTACTTC.

The CDR3 sequence is CASSRGLSNTEAFF. For the CDR3, the DNA is TGTGCCAGCAGCCGAGGGTTATCGAACACTGAAGCTTTCTTT. This rearrangement joins TRBV11-1 to TRBJ1-1; D not certain. CDR3 length: 14 amino acids. V gave up 5 bases and J gave up 1 base, with 11 bases separating them. Looked up from germline, CDR1 is SGHAT and CDR2 is FQDESV (reference sequence).

The sample holds a few counts of this clonotype. The chain carries TRBV10-2 and TRBJ1-2; TRBD1 is a possible D gene (5 bases). The V and J ends lost 4 bases and 7 bases respectively, with 13 bases between them. The CDR3 sequence is 13 residues long. The V gene's germline CDR1 is WSHSY and CDR2 SAAADI. CDR3 nucleotides: TGCGCCAGCAGTGGGGTCACGGGGCTTGGCTACACCTTC. It codes for CASSGVTGLGYTF.

The V gene is TRBV29-1, the J gene TRBJ1-2; no clear D. The CDR3 is 15 amino acids. Trimming took 5 bases from V and 2 from J, leaving 18 bases between them. CDR1 and CDR2 (germline): SQVTM, ANQGSEA. The CDR3 spells CSVPLEGKANYGYTF. The CDR3 nucleotides read TGCAGCGTTCCCCTTGAGGGTAAGGCAAACTATGGCTACACCTTC.

This clonotype was seen a handful of times. The chain joins TRBV4-2 to TRBJ2-7; TRBD1 aligns across 9 bases. Trimming removed 2 bases from V and 0 bases from J; junction bases left unmatched: 5. Germline-derived CDR1 and CDR2 are LGHNA and YNFKEQ. CDR3 length equals 16 residues. The CDR3 DNA sequence: TGTGCCAGCAGCCAACCGGGACAGGGCACCTCCTACGAGCAGTACTTC. Its protein is CASSQPGQGTSYEQYF.

This clonotype was detected only a few times. The genes are TRBV2 and TRBJ2-5, with 14 nucleotides matching TRBD2. Germline CDR1 is SNHLY and CDR2 is FYNNEI. The CDR3 length is 18 residues. V was clipped by 0 bases and J by 5 bases; unmatched bases: 8. The CDR3 bases are TGTGCCAGCAGTGAAGCATGGACTAGCGGGAGGATCACCGAGACCCAGTACTTC. Translating gives CASSEAWTSGRITETQYF.

This clonotype was detected a few times. The chain couples TRBV10-3 to TRBJ2-7; 8 bases fit TRBD2. CDR1 and CDR2 from the germline V gene are ENHRY and SYGVKD. There are 16 residues in the CDR3. V shed 5 bases, J shed 3 bases, and the junction held 12 bases outside the gene matches. The CDR3 spells CAISLAGSPLGYEQYF. In DNA, the CDR3 is TGTGCCATCAGTTTAGCGGGATCCCCCCTGGGCTACGAGCAGTACTTC.